Each of the 22 T cell receptor beta chains below was sequenced from the same sample in a study of immune aging and cytomegalovirus after organ transplant. Cells were captured in microwells, and libraries were made with BD Rhapsody targeted mRNA and AbSeq chemistry. TCRdb analysed the single-cell sequencing reads with MiXCR anew, one entry per CDR3 protein. The profile shows about 21,000 distinct CDR3 sequences, approximately 34% of them singletons. Their specific antigens are unknown. Time point noted: five sample-tagged time points from pre-transplant (day -1) to day 368 post-transplant, pooled. The sequencing here drew on CMV peptide-activated CD4+ and CD8+ T cells sorted from blood, taken at five time points, pooled. Specified subset: sorted CD8+CD137+ and CD4+CD154+ T cells after around 12 h CMV IE-1 peptide stimulation. The receptors come from a female donor who had a heart transplant and CMV viremia.

In this sample, this clonotype turned up many times. CDR3 loop: CASSQDWRYPWSEKETQYF. CDR3 nucleotide sequence: TGTGCCAGCAGCCAAGATTGGAGGTATCCATGGAGTGAAAAGGAGACCCAGTACTTC. The V and J genes are TRBV3-1 and TRBJ2-5; D perhaps matches TRBD2 (5 bases). The length of the CDR3 is 19 residues. V was pared by 0 bases and J by 5 bases, with 25 bases between. Germline V lookup: CDR1 LGHDT, CDR2 YNNKEL (reference sequence).

At least ten counts were recorded for this clonotype. A much larger clonotype is one base distant, so this may be a read error. CDR3 bases: TGCAGTGCCCCCGGGGCGAGAGGGTCTTATGAGCAGTTCTTC. The encoded protein is CSAPGARGSYEQFF. This rearrangement joins TRBV20-1 to TRBJ2-1, with D possibly called TRBD1 or TRBD2 (5 bases each). Germline V gives CDR1 DFQATT, CDR2 SNEGSKA (reference sequence). V lost 6 bases and J 8 bases, leaving 20 bases between the germline ends. The CDR3 is 14 amino acids.

The chain recombines TRBV7-2 with TRBJ1-2, with a tentative D call TRBD1 (5 bases). Trimming cost V 4 bases and J 2 bases, with 17 bases left between them. The CDR3 covers 16 residues. Germline CDR1 reads SGHTA; CDR2 reads FQGNSA. In DNA, the CDR3 is TGTGCCAGCAGCTCCCCCGGTAGGGGCGGGAACTATGGCTACACCTTC. The encoded protein is CASSSPGRGGNYGYTF.

This clonotype turned up a few times. The V call is TRBV19, the J call TRBJ2-5; D unresolved. The CDR3 is 8 residues long. Germline CDR1 and CDR2: LNHDA and SQIVND (reference sequence). V was pared by 8 bases and J by 7 bases, with 2 bases between. The CDR3 sequence is CASPTQYF. The CDR3 bases are TGTGCCAGTCCGACCCAGTACTTC.

This clonotype has a count of ten or more. This chain joins TRBV3-1 and TRBJ2-2, with D perhaps being TRBD1 or TRBD2 (5 bases each). Germline-derived CDR1 and CDR2 are LGHDT and YNNKEL (reference sequence). The V end was cut by 4 bases, the J end by 2 bases, with 23 bases between. CDR3 size: 19 residues. CDR3 in amino acids: CASSRGGTFGGPNTGELFF. The CDR3 DNA reads as TGTGCCAGCAGCCGTGGGGGTACTTTTGGGGGACCCAACACCGGGGAGCTGTTTTTT.

This clonotype was observed a handful of times. The chain combines TRBV20-1 with TRBJ2-7, with D unclear. The CDR3 loop spans 13 amino acids. CDR1 and CDR2 (germline): DFQATT, SNEGSKA (reference sequence). Trimming stripped 3 bases from V and 2 bases from J, with 11 bases between. CDR3 sequence reads: CSARGGEPYEQYF. The DNA of the CDR3 is TGCAGTGCTAGGGGCGGAGAACCCTACGAGCAGTACTTC.

This clonotype is termed medium-sized (0.01 to 0.1%). For the CDR3, the DNA is TGTGCCAGCAGTTCGTCCGGGAGCTCCTACGAGCAGTACTTC. Translating it yields CASSSSGSSYEQYF. This sequence joins TRBV12-3 or TRBV12-4 and TRBJ2-7, with D maybe TRBD2 (6 bases). Trimming cost V 4 bases and J 0 bases, with 10 bases left between them. This CDR3 is 14 amino acids long.

Judged by abundance, this clonotype is medium-sized (0.01 to 0.1%). The rearrangement joins TRBV4-2 to TRBJ2-3, with TRBD2 matching 13 bases. V lost 1 base and J lost 3; bases outside the gene matches: 4. The CDR3 is 17 residues long. CDR1 is LGHNA, CDR2 YNFKEQ, per germline. CDR3 loop: CASSQGLTSGRTDTQYF. The CDR3 DNA reads TGTGCCAGCAGCCAAGGACTGACTAGCGGGAGGACAGATACGCAGTATTTT.

The V gene is TRBV29-1, the J gene TRBJ2-7, with 7 bases that match TRBD1. The length of the CDR3 is 12 residues. J gave up 3 bases and V 5 bases, and 4 bases lay outside the gene matches. Germline V gives CDR1 SQVTM, CDR2 ANQGSEA. The CDR3 protein is CSVSWTGYEQYF. CDR3 sequence (DNA): TGCAGCGTTTCCTGGACAGGCTACGAGCAGTACTTC.

This clonotype was picked up a small number of times. The rearrangement links TRBV14 to TRBJ2-3, with a weak D call TRBD2 (6 bases). Germline V CDR1 and CDR2: SGHDN, FVKESK. The ends were cut back, 3 bases at V and 10 bases at J, with 11 bases in the middle. The CDR3 length is 12 residues. The CDR3 sequence is CASSQTSWSQYF. DNA of the CDR3: TGTGCCAGCAGCCAGACTAGTTGGTCGCAGTATTTT.

The chain combines TRBV20-1 with TRBJ2-5, with 11 bases lining up with TRBD2. CDR1 and CDR2 (germline): DFQATT, SNEGSKA (reference sequence). Unmatched junction bases numbered 8, after V lost 6 bases and J lost 2 bases. CDR3 length: 15 amino acids. DNA of the CDR3: TGCAGTGCAAATAGCGGGAGGGAGGGACAAGAGACCCAGTACTTC. Amino acid sequence: CSANSGREGQETQYF.

The gene calls are TRBV5-1 and TRBJ2-1; D unresolved. V gave up 1 base and J gave up 5 bases, with 4 bases separating them. The CDR3 covers 12 residues. Looked up from germline, CDR1 is SGHRS and CDR2 is YFSETQ. CDR3 residues: CASSLTDNEQFF. Here the CDR3 DNA reads TGCGCCAGCAGCTTGACCGACAATGAGCAGTTCTTC.

This clonotype was counted many times. This rearrangement joins TRBV20-1 to TRBJ1-5; TRBD1 matches 7 bases. Trimming took 7 bases from V and 4 from J; bases not matched to a gene: 16. Germline values: CDR1 DFQATT, CDR2 SNEGSKA (reference sequence). The CDR3 runs to 16 residues. The CDR3 DNA is TGCAGTGGACTCGGACAGGCGGGGGAACGAAATCAGCCCCAGCATTTT. It specifies CSGLGQAGERNQPQHF.

A word on this clonotype: The conserved closing phenylalanine or tryptophan is absent in this CDR3, likely reflecting a read error. The chain is built from TRBV30 and TRBJ2-1; D might be TRBD1 (6 bases). The CDR3 contains 11 residues. Germline loops: CDR1 GTSNPN, CDR2 SVGIG (reference sequence). Here the CDR3 reads CSGRRDNVQFL. CDR3 bases: TGTTCGGGGCGCAGGGACAATGTGCAGTTCCTC.

The CDR3 nucleotides read TGTGCCTCCGAAGATCTCGGCCCTATGGGATTCTCCTACGAGCAGTACTTC. Translating gives CASEDLGPMGFSYEQYF. The V gene is TRBV19, the J gene TRBJ2-7; D is unresolved. In germline, CDR1 is LNHDA, CDR2 SQIVND (reference sequence). The V gene lost 11 bases and the J gene lost 0 bases, with 26 bases spanning the gap. CDR3 size: 17 residues.

In its sample, this clonotype ranks as medium-sized. The chain couples TRBV11-2 to TRBJ2-5; 8 nucleotides align to TRBD1. The CDR3 has 14 amino acids. Unmatched junction bases numbered 7, after V lost 4 bases and J lost 6 bases. The germline gives CDR1 SGHAT, CDR2 FQNNGV. The CDR3 sequence is CASSSDRVGKTQYF. The CDR3 DNA reads as TGTGCCAGCAGCTCGGACAGGGTGGGGAAGACCCAGTACTTC. Full variable domain (missing parts from reference TRBV11-2 and TRBJ2-5): EAGVAQSPRYKIIEKRQSVAFWCNPISGHATLYWYQQILGQGPKLLIQFQNNGVVDDSQLPKDRFSAERLKGVDSTLKIQPAKLEDSAVYLCASSSDRVGKTQYFGPGTRLLVL.

The chain has TRBV10-2 and TRBJ2-7; 8 nucleotides line up with TRBD1. CDR1 and CDR2 from the germline V gene are WSHSY and SAAADI. Trimming at V came to 7 bases and at J to 3 bases, leaving 14 bases not matched to a gene. There are 16 residues in the CDR3. This chain's CDR3 is CASTARTDRVNYEQYF. CDR3 bases: TGCGCCAGCACGGCAAGAACGGACAGGGTTAACTACGAGCAGTACTTC.

This clonotype was seen a few times. This sequence joins TRBV20-1 and TRBJ2-7, with TRBD2 identical over 10 bases. The CDR3 length is 14 residues. Germline CDR1 and CDR2: DFQATT and SNEGSKA (reference sequence). After removal of 4 bases from V and 4 bases from J, the junction contained 7 bases not matched to a gene. Here the CDR3 reads CSANPTSGMYEQYF. Here the CDR3 DNA reads TGCAGTGCTAACCCCACTAGCGGGATGTACGAGCAGTACTTC.

This rearrangement joins TRBV11-2 to TRBJ2-2; tentatively, D is TRBD2 (5 bases). The CDR3 sequence is 16 residues long. Germline CDR1 is SGHAT and CDR2 is FQNNGV. Between the trimmed V and J ends, which lost 1 base and 5 bases, there was a span of 14 bases. CDR3 nucleotides: TGTGCCAGCAGCTTAGCCGTCTTCCGGGGAACCGGGGAGCTGTTTTTT. Encoded protein: CASSLAVFRGTGELFF.

The chain carries TRBV6-5 and TRBJ2-1, with 7 bases fitting TRBD2. The germline V gene encodes CDR1 MNHEY and CDR2 SVGAGI. V trimming: 8 bases; J trimming: 6 bases; junction bases outside the gene matches: 16. The CDR3 is 16 amino acids. The CDR3 loop reads CASSKGLRWTSNEQFF. In DNA, the CDR3 is TGTGCCAGCTCCAAAGGTCTCCGTTGGACTAGCAATGAGCAGTTCTTC.

This clonotype was seen more than once but under ten times. CDR3 loop: CASSQGGVNTGELFF. The DNA for the CDR3 is TGCGCCAGCAGCCAAGGGGGCGTGAACACCGGGGAGCTGTTTTTT. The chain employs TRBV5-1 and TRBJ2-2; TRBD1 matches at 7 bases. Germline V gene lookup returns CDR1 SGHRS and CDR2 YFSETQ. The CDR3 runs 15 residues. V lost 4 bases and J lost 1; bases outside the gene matches: 4.

This clonotype is medium-sized within its sample. The V and J genes are TRBV20-1 and TRBJ1-2; a possible D gene is TRBD1 (6 bases). This CDR3 spans 13 amino acids. Germline CDR1 is DFQATT and CDR2 is SNEGSKA (reference sequence). V shed 5 bases and J shed 4 bases, with 14 bases lying between them. The CDR3 DNA sequence: TGCAGTGCTGAAATGGAGGGGGGCTATGGCTACACCTTC. Protein sequence: CSAEMEGGYGYTF.